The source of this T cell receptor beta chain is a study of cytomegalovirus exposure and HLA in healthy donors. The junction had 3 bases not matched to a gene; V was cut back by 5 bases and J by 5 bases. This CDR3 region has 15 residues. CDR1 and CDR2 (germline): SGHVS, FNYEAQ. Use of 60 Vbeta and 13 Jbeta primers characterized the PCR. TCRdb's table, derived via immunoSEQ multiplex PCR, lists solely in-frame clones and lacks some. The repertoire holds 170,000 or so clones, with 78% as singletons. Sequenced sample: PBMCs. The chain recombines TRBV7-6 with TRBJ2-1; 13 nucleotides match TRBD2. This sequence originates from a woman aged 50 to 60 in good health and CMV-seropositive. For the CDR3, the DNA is TGTGCCAGCAGCCCCGGACTAGCGGGGGACAATGAGCAGTTCTTC. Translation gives CASSPGLAGDNEQFF.